Included here is one TCR beta chain sequence, with context. The antigen this receptor binds is unknown. Per-base qualities were not stored, and no clone one base away is much larger. The V end loses 6 bases and the J end loses 5 bases, and a stretch of 22 bases separates them. Looking up the germline V gene (reference sequence) yields CDR1 SEHNR and CDR2 FQNEAQ. Inclusive of the bounding cysteine and phenylalanine, the CDR3 is 16 residues long. The retained sequence is limited to the CDR3, 48 bases, with the frame set at the first base. Read against the paper, the sample's treatment or condition label means: around 19 received Ad26.COV2.S at low or high dose, single or two shots; several received placebo; per-sample allocation not given. For vaccine and placebo recipients, repertoires were sequenced using samples collected on day 63 after the first injection. In Cohort 1b, about two dozen adults aged 18-55 years were enrolled at a single site in Boston, USA, between 29 July and 7 August 2020. Ad26.COV2.S consisted of a replication-incompetent adenovirus type 26 vector by which a prefusion-stabilized SARS-CoV-2 spike protein from the original Wuhan strain was expressed.

The data stem from a study of Ad26.COV2.S vaccination and SARS-CoV-2 variants (dated by TCRdb to the early 2020s). Background for the entire study: Donors in the vaccine arm were drawn from COV1001, a multicentre, randomized, double-blind, placebo-controlled phase I-IIa trial testing Ad26.COV2.S in healthy adults. Trial participants were randomized into five groups of five, in which low-dose or high-dose Ad26.COV2.S was given once or twice, or placebo was given on both occasions. The specificity and breadth of SARS-CoV-2-reactive T cell receptors after Ad26.COV2.S vaccination were assessed by TCRbeta repertoire sequencing. A total of 32 samples were included in the TCR-sequenced set, comprising around 19 Ad26.COV2.S vaccine recipients, 5 placebo recipients and 8 SARS-CoV-2 convalescent individuals. Investigators did not know the trial group allocation while performing experiments and assessing outcomes. Ad26.COV2.S was administered intramuscularly at 5 x 10^10 or 1 x 10^11 viral particles, either as a single shot or as two shots given 56 days apart.

TCRbeta CDR3 regions were sequenced with the immunoSEQ Assay. After extraction, genomic DNA underwent amplification by bias-controlled multiplex PCR, followed by high-throughput sequencing. From the authors' description of their analysis: To quantify the absolute abundance of every unique TCRbeta CDR3 region, sequences were collapsed and filtered. T cell fraction was estimated by normalizing TCRbeta template counts to usable DNA, which was measured by amplifying reference genes present in all nucleated cells. Repertoire TCRs were annotated as SARS-CoV-2-specific when V gene, CDR3 amino acid sequence and J gene were exactly matched to a known reactive TCR set. MIRA supplied the reference SARS-CoV-2 TCR set, which was filtered for enrichment in COVID-19-positive ImmuneCODE repertoires so that public or cross-reactive TCRs were removed. Using the MIRA antigens, annotated TCRs were further analysed by specific ORF or by position within an ORF. Depth was the summed frequency of annotated unique rearrangements, while breadth was defined as annotated unique rearrangements over total unique productive rearrangements. TCR breadth was compared between groups using two-sided Wilcoxon rank-sum tests. TCRdb mirrors the immuneACCESS table, restricted to in-frame sequences. Some clones are absent from its copies; in checked studies, under half trace to an unresolved V gene, and the reason for the others is unknown. That table furnishes V, J and clone size, whereas the DNA furnished D and trimming. This sample is represented by hundreds of thousands of clones; around 87% of them were singletons. The leading ten clones occupy about 3.6% of the sample.

Study-level results and caveats: After vaccination, substantial breadth of spike-specific CD8+ and CD4+ T cell responses was reported. Ad26.COV2.S recipients had higher spike-specific TCR breadth than placebo recipients (P = 0.0014). According to the authors, total T cell responses may have been underestimated by the TCR breadth and depth analyses. The study was not powered for comparison of responses between vaccine doses or regimens. Comparable non-spike TCR breadth was observed between vaccine and placebo recipients, consistent with only spike being contained in the vaccine.

The starting material was peripheral blood, obtained in a trial of Ad26.COV2.S vaccine versus placebo. The rearrangement joined TRBV7-9 to TRBJ1-2, and the D gene may be TRBD1, 6 bases matching. This receptor was taken from a person between 18 and 65 years old who received the Ad26.COV2.S COVID-19 vaccine or a placebo. CDR3 region: CASSGLVGGVGYGYTF. At the DNA level, the sequence is TGTGCCAGCAGTGGGCTTGTTGGGGGCGTAGGATATGGCTACACCTTC.